These T cell receptor beta chains were read from a single sample in a study of CD8+ T cells in alopecia areata. Here immunoSEQ multiplex PCR was the method, and the copy in TCRdb shows in-frame clones only, minus some. This table holds about 200,000 clones, nearly 60% found once. Source: CD4+ T cells sorted from blood, taken at week 24, from a patient treated with tofacitinib. These receptors were taken from a human donor with alopecia areata. Each CDR3 is given with its conserved first and last residue. The D gene is left open where the match is weak. Not all rows give a size; the values are once, few, many and, for expanded clones, a class.

NA,13,TRBJ2-1,NA,TRBV2,TGTGCCAGCAGTGTTCGGGTGAGGTCTGAGCAGTTCTTC,CASSVRVRSEQFF
NA,14,TRBJ2-2,few,TRBV7-9,TGTGCCAGCATCTCGGGCAGGAGCACCGGGGAGCTGTTTTTT,CASISGRSTGELFF
NA,14,TRBJ2-7,NA,TRBV7-9,TGTGCCAGCAGTACGGAGGGGAGACAGCACGAGCAGTACTTC,CASSTEGRQHEQYF
NA,15,TRBJ2-6,NA,TRBV6-5,TGTGCCAGCAAACTGGGACGCTCTGGGGCCAACGTCCTGACTTTC,CASKLGRSGANVLTF
TRBD2,16,TRBJ2-3,NA,TRBV25-1,TGTGCCAGCATGACTAGCGGAAGGGGGGGGGCAGATACGCAGTATTTT,CASMTSGRGGADTQYF
TRBD2,16,TRBJ2-1,few,TRBV6-6,TGTGCCAGCAGTTACGCCCAGCGGGGGCTTATGGATGAGCAGTTCTTC,CASSYAQRGLMDEQFF
TRBD1,14,TRBJ2-1,few,TRBV2,TGTGCCAGCTTCCGGGACAGTGTCATAAATGAGCAGTTCTTC,CASFRDSVINEQFF
NA,16,TRBJ1-1,few,TRBV7-3,TGTGCCAGCAGCCCTCGGCCAAGGGCAGGGAACACTGAAGCTTTCTTT,CASSPRPRAGNTEAFF
NA,13,TRBJ1-1,few,TRBV5-4,TGTGCCAGCAGCTTGGCGGGGGCCACTGAAGCTTTCTTT,CASSLAGATEAFF
NA,13,TRBJ2-1,NA,TRBV29-1,TGCAGCGTTGAATTCCAGACGTACAATGAGCAGTTCTTC,CSVEFQTYNEQFF
NA,12,TRBJ2-1,many,TRBV19,TGTGCCAGCAAGGGACTCCTCAATGAGCAGTTCTTC,CASKGLLNEQFF
TRBD1,17,TRBJ2-2,NA,TRBV5-1,TGCGCCAGCAGCCAAGCCGTAGGGACAGGGGGAGTCGGGGAGCTGTTTTTT,CASSQAVGTGGVGELFF
TRBD1,15,TRBJ1-6,few,TRBV7-6,TGTGCCAGCAGCAATTCGGGACAGACAAATTCACCCCTCCACTTT,CASSNSGQTNSPLHF
NA,11,TRBJ1-1,NA,TRBV7-9,TGTGCCAGCAGTCAAGTGACTGAAGCTTTCTTT,CASSQVTEAFF
NA,15,TRBJ2-6,NA,TRBV27,TGTGCCAGCAGTTCCCACGCTCCTGGGGCCAACGTCCTGACTTTC,CASSSHAPGANVLTF
NA,14,TRBJ2-7,NA,TRBV29-1,TGCAGCGCCCAAGGTCGGGCAGGGCCCTACGAGCAGTACTTC,CSAQGRAGPYEQYF
NA,11,TRBJ2-7,NA,TRBV20-1,TGCAGTGCTAGTAATCTGTACGAGCAGTACTTC,CSASNLYEQYF
TRBD1,14,TRBJ2-1,few,TRBV7-3,TGTGCCAGCAGCTTGGGACAGTCCTACAATGAGCAGTTCTTC,CASSLGQSYNEQFF
NA,16,TRBJ1-5,NA,TRBV5-6,TGTGCCAGCAGCTTCCGGACGGGCTTGGGTAATCAGCCCCAGCATTTT,CASSFRTGLGNQPQHF
NA,16,TRBJ1-2,NA,TRBV6-6,TGTGCCAGCAGTTACTCTATCCAGGGAGGATTCGGGGGCTACACCTTC,CASSYSIQGGFGGYTF
NA,16,TRBJ2-1,NA,TRBV9,TGTGCCAGCAGCGTCCGACCGGGACCACAAAACAATGAGCAGTTCTTC,CASSVRPGPQNNEQFF
NA,15,TRBJ1-5,NA,TRBV6-5,TGTGCCAGCAGCCCTCAGGCAGGGGACAATCAGCCCCAGCATTTT,CASSPQAGDNQPQHF
TRBD1,14,TRBJ2-2,few,TRBV7-9,TGTGCCAGCAGCGGACAGGGGGTTTCCGGGGAGCTGTTTTTT,CASSGQGVSGELFF
TRBD1,14,TRBJ1-4,NA,TRBV4-2,TGTGCCAGCAGCCAGAGACAGGGAAATGAAAAACTGTTTTTT,CASSQRQGNEKLFF
NA,11,TRBJ2-7,NA,TRBV30,TGTGCCTGGAGTGCTAATTACGAGCAGTACTTC,CAWSANYEQYF
TRBD1,16,TRBJ2-7,once,TRBV2,TGTGCCAGCAGTACGACCGGGACAGGGAGCTCCTACGAGCAGTACTTC,CASSTTGTGSSYEQYF
NA,15,TRBJ2-1,NA,TRBV4-1,TGCGCCAGCAGCCAAGACAGCCAGGAAAGGAATGAGCAGTTCTTC,CASSQDSQERNEQFF
NA,14,TRBJ2-1,few,TRBV30,TGTGCCTGGACCATAGATAGCTCCTACAATGAGCAGTTCTTC,CAWTIDSSYNEQFF
NA,14,TRBJ1-2,NA,TRBV2,TGTGCCAGCAGCTTGGACAGAGCTAACTATGGCTACACCTTC,CASSLDRANYGYTF
NA,15,TRBJ2-3,NA,TRBV27,TGTGCCAGCAGTACTTCCTCGGACAGCACAGATACGCAGTATTTT,CASSTSSDSTDTQYF
NA,16,TRBJ2-3,NA,TRBV5-4,TGTGCCAGCAGCGCTCAACAGGGTCCAGGTGGAGATACGCAGTATTTT,CASSAQQGPGGDTQYF
NA,11,TRBJ2-5,NA,TRBV2,TGTGCCAGCAGTGAAAGGGAGACCCAGTACTTC,CASSERETQYF
TRBD1,14,TRBJ1-4,once,TRBV7-9,TGTGCCAGCAGCTCGGGACAGCCAAATGAAAAACTGTTTTTT,CASSSGQPNEKLFF
NA,13,TRBJ2-5,NA,TRBV29-1,TGCAGCGTTGTTTACGGTCCCCAAGAGACCCAGTACTTC,CSVVYGPQETQYF
TRBD1,13,TRBJ2-7,NA,TRBV30,TGTGCCTGGAGTGTGTCAGGGGGCGACGAGCAGTACTTC,CAWSVSGGDEQYF
TRBD2,13,TRBJ2-1,NA,TRBV6-5,TGTGCCAGCAGGGTCGGGGGGGGCAATGAGCAGTTCTTC,CASRVGGGNEQFF